The rows below give T cell receptor beta chains drawn from one sample of a study of T cell responses to AZD1222 COVID-19 vaccine. The repertoire was sequenced with immunoSEQ multiplex PCR; TCRdb's copy has only in-frame clones and lacks some. The repertoire holds roughly 180,000 clones, with approximately 86% as singletons. Sample: peripheral blood, taken on day 0 of AZD1222 vaccination. These receptors all come from an adult in good health. Each CDR3 is given with its conserved first and last residue. D genes are given only for firm matches. Size values are once, few and many counts, or a class for expanded clones, and some rows have none.

V,J,D,size,DNA,CDR3
TRBV27,TRBJ1-1,-,-,TGTGCCAGCAGTCCAAGAGCCAGGTCGTACTATGAAGCTTTCTTT,CASSPRARSYYEAFF
TRBV9,TRBJ2-3,-,-,TGTGCCAGCAGCGTAGTAGGCACAGATACGCAGTATTTT,CASSVVGTDTQYF
TRBV4-2,TRBJ1-4,-,-,TGTGCCAGCAGCCCCCTAGGGCAATACAATGAAAAACTGTTTTTT,CASSPLGQYNEKLFF
TRBV7-8,TRBJ2-5,-,-,TGTGCCAGCAGCTTTCCTGGACTGGAAGAAGAGACCCAGTACTTC,CASSFPGLEEETQYF
TRBV19,TRBJ1-2,-,-,TGTGCCAGTACTCTGGGGGCAGAAATAAACTATGGCTACACCTTC,CASTLGAEINYGYTF
TRBV27,TRBJ2-2,TRBD1,-,TGTGCCAGCAGTTTGGGACAGCCGAACACCGGGGAGCTGTTTTTT,CASSLGQPNTGELFF
TRBV7-6,TRBJ2-7,-,-,TGTGCCAGCAGCCGGACCCCGTCGGGCTCCTACGAGCAGTACTTC,CASSRTPSGSYEQYF
TRBV5-4,TRBJ2-3,-,-,TGTGCCAGCAGCCTGACCGGGAGCACAGATACGCAGTATTTT,CASSLTGSTDTQYF
TRBV30,TRBJ1-5,-,once,TGTGCCTGGAGTGTACCCCCCCGCGGGGGCCTTATACAGCCCCAGCATTTT,CAWSVPPRGGLIQPQHF
TRBV6-4,TRBJ1-1,TRBD1,-,TGTGCCAGCAGTGACCAAGGAGGGGGCAATACTGAAGCTTTCTTT,CASSDQGGGNTEAFF
TRBV6-2/TRBV6-3,TRBJ1-2,-,-,TGTGCCAGCAGTTACCCATTGGATGGCTACACCTTC,CASSYPLDGYTF
TRBV4-2,TRBJ1-2,TRBD1,-,TGTGCCAGCAGCCACGCCGGGACAGAATGGGGCTACACCTTC,CASSHAGTEWGYTF
TRBV13,TRBJ1-6,TRBD1,-,TGTGCCAGCAGCACGTACGGGACAGGGGTCCTCTCCTATAATTCACCCCTCCACTTT,CASSTYGTGVLSYNSPLHF
TRBV13,TRBJ2-4,-,once,TGTGCCAGCAGCCCACGATTGGGCTTAGCCAAAAACATTCAGTACTTC,CASSPRLGLAKNIQYF
TRBV6-5,TRBJ1-1,-,-,TGTGCCAGCAGTTACACAGGTTCGTACACTGAAGCTTTCTTT,CASSYTGSYTEAFF
TRBV7-9,TRBJ1-1,-,-,TGTGCCAGCACCCGGGACCAAACTAACACTGAAGCTTTCTTT,CASTRDQTNTEAFF
TRBV27,TRBJ2-7,TRBD2,-,TGTGCCAGCAGTTTATGGGCCGGGACTAGATCCTACGAGCAGTACTTC,CASSLWAGTRSYEQYF
TRBV6-5,TRBJ2-1,TRBD2,-,TGTGCCAGCACCGTCCCCGGGACTACATACAATGAGCAGTTCTTC,CASTVPGTTYNEQFF
TRBV4-2,TRBJ2-7,TRBD2,-,TGTGCCAGCAGCCAAGCCGGGACTAGCGGTTACGAGCAGTACTTC,CASSQAGTSGYEQYF
TRBV12-3/TRBV12-4,TRBJ2-7,TRBD1,-,TGTGCCAGCAGTGGGGACAGGGCCTACGAGCAGTACTTC,CASSGDRAYEQYF
TRBV7-2,TRBJ1-4,-,-,TGTGCCAGCAGCCTACAGACATCAACTAATGAAAAACTGTTTTTT,CASSLQTSTNEKLFF
TRBV12-3/TRBV12-4,TRBJ1-2,-,-,TGTGCCAGCAGTCAACAGCCCAACTATGGCTACACCTTC,CASSQQPNYGYTF
TRBV7-9,TRBJ2-1,-,-,TGTGCCAGCAGCCCTACTTACAGGGATGAGCAGTTCTTC,CASSPTYRDEQFF
TRBV4-2,TRBJ2-2,TRBD2,-,TGTGCCAGCAGCCAAGAGGGAGGGTGGAACACCGGGGAGCTGTTTTTT,CASSQEGGWNTGELFF
TRBV28,TRBJ1-2,-,-,TGTGCCAGCAACTTGCGGGGACGGCCGCATGGCTACACCTTC,CASNLRGRPHGYTF
TRBV5-1,TRBJ2-7,-,-,TGCGCCAGCAGCGAGACTGTTCCCTACGAGCAGTACTTC,CASSETVPYEQYF
TRBV19,TRBJ2-3,-,-,TGTGCCAGTAGTACGACGGGGGGCCGGGTCACAGATACGCAGTATTTT,CASSTTGGRVTDTQYF
TRBV4-3,TRBJ1-2,-,once,TGCGCCAGCAGCCAGACAACCCTGAGGAACTATGGCTACACCTTC,CASSQTTLRNYGYTF
TRBV12-5,TRBJ2-1,-,-,TGTGCTAGTGTCCTGGGGGAGGCCTCCTACAATGAGCAGTTCTTC,CASVLGEASYNEQFF
TRBV12-3/TRBV12-4,TRBJ1-6,-,-,TGTGCCAGCAGTATAAGGGAGTCACCGCTCCACTTT,CASSIRESPLHF
TRBV7-9,TRBJ2-5,-,once,TGTGCCAGCAGCTTAGCGGGGTACCAAGAGACCCAGTACTTC,CASSLAGYQETQYF
TRBV9,TRBJ2-3,TRBD2,-,TGTGCCAGCAGCGTAGCTCGGGAGGAAGATACGCAGTATTTT,CASSVAREEDTQYF
TRBV10-1,TRBJ2-3,-,-,TGCGCCAGCAGTGCGGCAGATACGCAGTATTTT,CASSAADTQYF
TRBV7-9,TRBJ2-1,-,-,TGTGCCAGCAGCTCCCCCCGGAGTAATGAGCAGTTCTTC,CASSSPRSNEQFF
TRBV18,TRBJ1-4,-,-,TGTGCCAGCTCGCTGGATTCAGGTGAAAAACTGTTTTTT,CASSLDSGEKLFF
TRBV28,TRBJ2-5,TRBD1,-,TGTGCCAGCAGTTTGGACAGGGTTCAAGAGACCCAGTACTTC,CASSLDRVQETQYF
TRBV24-1,TRBJ2-5,TRBD2,-,TGTGCCACCAGTGATCCGACTAGCGGGTTAGAGACCCAGTACTTC,CATSDPTSGLETQYF
TRBV19,TRBJ1-5,-,-,TGTGCCAGTCGGCGGGGCAGGGAGGGCAATCAGCCCCAGCATTTT,CASRRGREGNQPQHF
TRBV7-9,TRBJ1-1,-,-,TGTGCCAGCAGCCAGTGGAAGAGTTGGACTGAAGCTTTCTTT,CASSQWKSWTEAFF
TRBV5-5,TRBJ2-7,TRBD2,-,TGTGCCAGCAGCTCTGGTGGGACTAGGGGCTACGAGCAGTACTTC,CASSSGGTRGYEQYF